Listed below are T cell receptor beta chains from one sample, sequenced in a study of T cell repertoires in cytomegalovirus infection. TCRdb reanalysed the reads using MiXCR and keeps one entry per CDR3 protein. The sample lists 560,000 or so distinct CDR3 sequences; approximately 15% were seen once. Sequences were obtained from CD8+ T cells from PBMCs. Source of these receptors: a human donor in good health (CMV status not recorded). Some clones in this sample may be carry-over from other donors' samples. The CDR3 runs from the conserved cysteine through the conserved F or W. A D gene is named only where the DNA matches it firmly. Not all rows give a size; the values are once, few, many and, for expanded clones, a class.

CDR3nt | CDR3aa | j_gene | d_gene | v_gene | abundance
TGCAGTGCTAGAGCCGGGACCAGGGGGGGTACTGAGCAGTTCTTC | CSARAGTRGGTEQFF | TRBJ2-1 | NA | TRBV20-1 | few
TGCAGCGTTGAGCCCCCGGCCAGCAATGAGCAGTTCTTC | CSVEPPASNEQFF | TRBJ2-1 | NA | TRBV29-1 | many
TGTGCCAGCAGCCCCCCGGAGGGACGGAGGGAGACCCAGTACTTC | CASSPPEGRRETQYF | TRBJ2-5 | NA | TRBV7-9 | many
TGTGCCAGCAGCTTGCCAAGGGACATTCTATTCCTTTCCTACGAGCAGTACTTC | CASSLPRDILFLSYEQYF | TRBJ2-7 | NA | TRBV5-5 | many
TGTGCCAGCACGTCAGGACAGACCACCTACGAGCAGTACTTC | CASTSGQTTYEQYF | TRBJ2-7 | NA | TRBV2 | NA
TGTGCCAGCAGTTCCAGAGCAACTAATGAAAAACTGTTTTTT | CASSSRATNEKLFF | TRBJ1-4 | NA | TRBV28 | few
TGTGCCAGCCCTGAGGAGGGGGGCACAGATACGCAGTATTTT | CASPEEGGTDTQYF | TRBJ2-3 | NA | TRBV2 | few
TGTGCCAGCGTCGGGACCACAGATACGCAGTATTTT | CASVGTTDTQYF | TRBJ2-3 | NA | TRBV28 | many
TGTGCCACCAGTGACGGACAGGGTGGTTTACCCCAGCATTTT | CATSDGQGGLPQHF | TRBJ1-5 | TRBD1 | TRBV24-1 | few
TGCGCCAGCAGCTTACGACCAGGGTCGGGCACAGATACGCAGTATTTT | CASSLRPGSGTDTQYF | TRBJ2-3 | NA | TRBV5-1 | few
TGTGCCAGCTCCACGGACAGGAACACCGGGGAGCTGTTTTTT | CASSTDRNTGELFF | TRBJ2-2 | NA | TRBV25-1 | few
TGTGCCAGCAGCGATACGGTCGTTTACGAGCAGTACTTC | CASSDTVVYEQYF | TRBJ2-7 | NA | TRBV7-9 | few
TGTGCCAGCAGCCAAGAAGCGGGAGCAACCTACAATGAGCAGTTCTTC | CASSQEAGATYNEQFF | TRBJ2-1 | TRBD2 | TRBV7-2 | many
TGTGCCAGCAGCCCGGGAGGTTCGGGGGCCGGGGAGCTGTTTTTT | CASSPGGSGAGELFF | TRBJ2-2 | TRBD2 | TRBV7-8 | many
TGCAGCGTGGGACAGGGGGCGAGAACTAACTATGGCTACACCTTC | CSVGQGARTNYGYTF | TRBJ1-2 | TRBD1 | TRBV29-1 | NA
TGTGCCAGCAGCTTACCCCGGGACAATATGTCTCCTTACAATGAGCAGTTCTTC | CASSLPRDNMSPYNEQFF | TRBJ2-1 | NA | TRBV7-3 | many
TGTGCCAGCAGTTACTCGTGGGACTCCTACAATGAGCAGTTCTTC | CASSYSWDSYNEQFF | TRBJ2-1 | NA | TRBV6-5 | many
TGTGCCAGCAGTTATGGTGACAGTCAGCATTTT | CASSYGDSQHF | TRBJ1-5 | NA | TRBV6-6 | few
TGTGCCAGCAGTTTTGGCGAGACCCATCAGCCCCAGCATTTT | CASSFGETHQPQHF | TRBJ1-5 | NA | TRBV12-3/TRBV12-4 | many
TGTGCCACCAGCAGAGAGAGGGGGCGCGGGACTGAAGCTTTCTTT | CATSRERGRGTEAFF | TRBJ1-1 | TRBD1 | TRBV15 | few
TGTGCCAGCCTTCGACTAGCGGGAGACGAGCAGTACTTC | CASLRLAGDEQYF | TRBJ2-7 | TRBD2 | TRBV6-6 | NA
TGTGCCAGCAGACCCGGGACAGGTTACGAGCAGTACTTC | CASRPGTGYEQYF | TRBJ2-7 | TRBD1 | TRBV7-2 | many
TGTGCCAGCAGCTTAGTGGGTCCAGGGAGGGAAACCTACAATGAGCAGTTCTTC | CASSLVGPGRETYNEQFF | TRBJ2-1 | TRBD2 | TRBV7-8 | many
TGCGCCAGCAGCTCATACAGCGGGAACGGCGGGGTGCTGTTTTTT | CASSSYSGNGGVLFF | TRBJ2-2 | TRBD2 | TRBV5-1 | NA
TGTGCCAGCAGCCCCCGTAGGCAGTTCTTC | CASSPRRQFF | TRBJ2-1 | NA | TRBV5-6 | NA